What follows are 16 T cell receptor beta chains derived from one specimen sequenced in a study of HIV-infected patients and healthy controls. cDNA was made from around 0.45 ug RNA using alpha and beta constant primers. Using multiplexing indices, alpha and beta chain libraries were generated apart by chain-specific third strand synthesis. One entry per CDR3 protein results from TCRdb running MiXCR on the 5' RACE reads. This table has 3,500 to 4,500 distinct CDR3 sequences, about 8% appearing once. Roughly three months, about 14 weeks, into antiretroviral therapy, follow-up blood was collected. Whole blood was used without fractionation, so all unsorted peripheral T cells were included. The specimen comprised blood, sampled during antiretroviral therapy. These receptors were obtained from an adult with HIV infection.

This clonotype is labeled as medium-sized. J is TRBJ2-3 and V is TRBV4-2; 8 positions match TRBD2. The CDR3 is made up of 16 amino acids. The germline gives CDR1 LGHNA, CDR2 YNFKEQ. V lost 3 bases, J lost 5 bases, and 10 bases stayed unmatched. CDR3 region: CASSHPGGGSGDTQYF. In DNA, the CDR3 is TGTGCCAGCAGCCATCCCGGGGGGGGCTCCGGAGATACGCAGTATTTT.

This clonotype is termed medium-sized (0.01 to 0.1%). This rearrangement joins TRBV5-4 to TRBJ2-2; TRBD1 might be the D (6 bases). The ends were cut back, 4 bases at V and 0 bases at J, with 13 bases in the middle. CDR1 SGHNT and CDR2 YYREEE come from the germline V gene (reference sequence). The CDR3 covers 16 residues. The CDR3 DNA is TGTGCCAGCAGCGCCCCGGGACATCCGAACACCGGGGAGCTGTTTTTT. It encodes CASSAPGHPNTGELFF.

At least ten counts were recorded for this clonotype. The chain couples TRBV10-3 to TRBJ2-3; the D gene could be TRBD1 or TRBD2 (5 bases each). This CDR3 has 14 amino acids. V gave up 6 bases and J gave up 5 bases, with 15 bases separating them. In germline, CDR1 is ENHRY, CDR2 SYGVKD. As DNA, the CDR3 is TGTGCCATCAGGGGGGATCCCTTGGTAGATACGCAGTATTTT. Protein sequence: CAIRGDPLVDTQYF.

CDR3 region: CASSLNRNTEAFF. As DNA, the CDR3 is TGTGCCAGCAGCTTAAACAGGAACACTGAAGCTTTCTTT. The chain links TRBV7-8 to TRBJ1-1, with no clear D. Germline V gene sequence: CDR1 SGHVS, CDR2 FQNEAQ. Trimming removed 2 bases at V and 1 base at J, with 5 bases between. The CDR3 sequence is 13 residues long. The full variable domain, with the rest looked up from reference TRBV7-8 and TRBJ1-1, is GAGVSQSPRYKVAKRGQDVALRCDPISGHVSLFWYQQALGQGPEFLTYFQNEAQLDKSGLPSDRFFAERPEGSVSTLKIQRTQQEDSAVYLCASSLNRNTEAFFGQGTRLTVV.

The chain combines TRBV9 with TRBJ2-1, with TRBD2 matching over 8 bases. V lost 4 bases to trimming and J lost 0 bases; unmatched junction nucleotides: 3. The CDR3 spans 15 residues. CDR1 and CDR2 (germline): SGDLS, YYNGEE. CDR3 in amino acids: CASSPGGGSYNEQFF. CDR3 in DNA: TGTGCCAGCAGCCCCGGGGGGGGCTCCTACAATGAGCAGTTCTTC.

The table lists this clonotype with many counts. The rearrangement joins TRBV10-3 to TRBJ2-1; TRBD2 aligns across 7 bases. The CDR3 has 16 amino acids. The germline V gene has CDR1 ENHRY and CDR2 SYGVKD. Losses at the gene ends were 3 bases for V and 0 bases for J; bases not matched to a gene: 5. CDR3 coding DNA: TGTGCCATCAGTGATTCGCGGGGGTACTCCTACAATGAGCAGTTCTTC. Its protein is CAISDSRGYSYNEQFF.

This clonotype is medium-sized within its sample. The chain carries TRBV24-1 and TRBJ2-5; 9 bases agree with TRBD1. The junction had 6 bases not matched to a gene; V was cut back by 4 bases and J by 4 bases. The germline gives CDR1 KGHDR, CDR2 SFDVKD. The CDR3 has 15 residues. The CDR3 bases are TGTGCCACCAGTGACCCCGGACAGGGGAGAGAGACCCAGTACTTC. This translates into CATSDPGQGRETQYF.

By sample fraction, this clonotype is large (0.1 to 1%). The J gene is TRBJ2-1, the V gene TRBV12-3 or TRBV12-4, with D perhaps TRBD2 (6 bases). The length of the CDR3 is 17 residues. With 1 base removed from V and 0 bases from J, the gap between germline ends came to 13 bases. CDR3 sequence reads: CASSLDPAGSSYNEQFF. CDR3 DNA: TGTGCCAGCAGTTTAGACCCAGCGGGTAGCTCCTACAATGAGCAGTTCTTC.

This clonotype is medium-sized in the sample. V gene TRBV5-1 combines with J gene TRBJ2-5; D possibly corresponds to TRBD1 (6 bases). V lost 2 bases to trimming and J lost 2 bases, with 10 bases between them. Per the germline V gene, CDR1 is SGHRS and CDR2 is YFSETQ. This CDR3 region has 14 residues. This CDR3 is CASSFSRGQETQYF. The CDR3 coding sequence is TGCGCCAGCAGCTTCTCCAGGGGACAAGAGACCCAGTACTTC.

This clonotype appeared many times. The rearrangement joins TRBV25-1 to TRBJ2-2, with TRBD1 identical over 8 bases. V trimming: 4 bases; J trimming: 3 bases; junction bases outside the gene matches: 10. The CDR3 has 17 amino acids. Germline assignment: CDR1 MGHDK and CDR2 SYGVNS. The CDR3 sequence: CASSVAAGTGYTGELFF. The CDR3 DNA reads TGTGCCAGCAGTGTCGCTGCCGGGACAGGCTACACCGGGGAGCTGTTTTTT.

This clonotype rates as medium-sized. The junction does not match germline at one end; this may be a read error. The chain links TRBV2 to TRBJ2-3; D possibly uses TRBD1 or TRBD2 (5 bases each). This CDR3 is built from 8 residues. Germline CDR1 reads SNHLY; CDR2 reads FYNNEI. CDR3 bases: TGTGCCAGCGGGGGAAAAGGTTTT. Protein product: CASGGKGF.

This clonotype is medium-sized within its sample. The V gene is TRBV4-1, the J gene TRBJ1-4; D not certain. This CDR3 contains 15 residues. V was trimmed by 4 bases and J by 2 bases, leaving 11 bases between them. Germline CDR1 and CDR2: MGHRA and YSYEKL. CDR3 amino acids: CASSPSGVTNEKLFF. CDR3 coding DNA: TGCGCCAGCAGCCCTTCTGGGGTGACTAATGAAAAACTGTTTTTT.

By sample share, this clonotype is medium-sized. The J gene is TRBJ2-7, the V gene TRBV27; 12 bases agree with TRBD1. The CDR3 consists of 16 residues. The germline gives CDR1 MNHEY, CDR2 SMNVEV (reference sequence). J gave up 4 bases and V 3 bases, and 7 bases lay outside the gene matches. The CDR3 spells CASSFRDRGLFYEQYF. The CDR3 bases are TGTGCCAGCAGTTTCAGGGACAGGGGGCTTTTTTACGAGCAGTACTTC.

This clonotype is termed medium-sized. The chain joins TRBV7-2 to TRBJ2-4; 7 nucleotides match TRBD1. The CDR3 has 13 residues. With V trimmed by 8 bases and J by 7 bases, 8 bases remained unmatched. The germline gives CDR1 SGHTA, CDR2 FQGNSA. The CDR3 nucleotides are TGTGCCAGCGGGGGACAGACGGTGAACATTCAGTACTTC. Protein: CASGGQTVNIQYF.

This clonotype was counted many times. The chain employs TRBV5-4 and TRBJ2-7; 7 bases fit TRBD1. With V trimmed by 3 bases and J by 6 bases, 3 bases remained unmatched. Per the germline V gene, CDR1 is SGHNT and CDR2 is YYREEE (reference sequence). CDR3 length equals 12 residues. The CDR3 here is CASSSTGSEQYF. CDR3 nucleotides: TGTGCCAGCAGCTCGACAGGGTCCGAGCAGTACTTC.

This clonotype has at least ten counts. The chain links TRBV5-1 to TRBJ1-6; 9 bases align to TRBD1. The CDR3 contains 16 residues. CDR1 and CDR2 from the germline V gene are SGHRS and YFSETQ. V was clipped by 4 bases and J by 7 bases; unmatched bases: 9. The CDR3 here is CASSSRWTGENSPLHF. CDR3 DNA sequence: TGCGCCAGCAGCAGCCGATGGACAGGGGAGAATTCACCCCTCCACTTT.